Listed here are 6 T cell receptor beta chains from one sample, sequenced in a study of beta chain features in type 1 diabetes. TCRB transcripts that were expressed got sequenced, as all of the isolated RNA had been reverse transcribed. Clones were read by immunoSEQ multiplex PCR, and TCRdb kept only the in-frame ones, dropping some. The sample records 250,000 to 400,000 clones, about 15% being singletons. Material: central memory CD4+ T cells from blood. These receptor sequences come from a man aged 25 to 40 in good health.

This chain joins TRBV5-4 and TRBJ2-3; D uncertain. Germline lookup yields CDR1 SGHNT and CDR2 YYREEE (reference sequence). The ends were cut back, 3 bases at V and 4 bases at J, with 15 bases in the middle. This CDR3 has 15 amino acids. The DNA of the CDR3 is TGTGCCAGCAGCTCCCCCGCTAGTCATTCAGATACGCAGTATTTT. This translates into CASSSPASHSDTQYF. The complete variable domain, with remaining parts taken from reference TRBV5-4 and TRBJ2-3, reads ETGVTQSPTHLIKTRGQQVTLRCSSQSGHNTVSWYQQALGQGPQFIFQYYREEENGRGNFPPRFSGLQFPNYSSELNVNALELDDSALYLCASSSPASHSDTQYFGPGTRLTVL.

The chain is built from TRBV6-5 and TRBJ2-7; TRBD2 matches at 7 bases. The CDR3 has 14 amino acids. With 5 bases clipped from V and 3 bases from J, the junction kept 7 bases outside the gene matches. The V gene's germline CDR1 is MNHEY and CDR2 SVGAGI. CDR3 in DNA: TGTGCCAGCAGTCCAGGGACTATGGTCTACGAGCAGTACTTC. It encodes CASSPGTMVYEQYF.

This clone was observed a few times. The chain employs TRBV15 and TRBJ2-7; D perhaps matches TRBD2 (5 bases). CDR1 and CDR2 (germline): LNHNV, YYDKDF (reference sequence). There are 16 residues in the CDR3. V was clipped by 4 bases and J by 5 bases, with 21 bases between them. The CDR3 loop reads CATSKSLAGERNEQYF. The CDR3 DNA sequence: TGTGCCACCAGCAAGTCTCTGGCGGGTGAGCGGAACGAGCAGTACTTC.

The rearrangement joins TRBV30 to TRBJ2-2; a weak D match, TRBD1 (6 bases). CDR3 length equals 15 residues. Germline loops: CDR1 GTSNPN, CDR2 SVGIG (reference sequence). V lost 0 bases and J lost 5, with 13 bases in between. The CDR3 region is CAWSVPDRRTGELFF. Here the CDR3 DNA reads TGTGCCTGGAGTGTACCGGACAGACGTACCGGGGAGCTGTTTTTT.

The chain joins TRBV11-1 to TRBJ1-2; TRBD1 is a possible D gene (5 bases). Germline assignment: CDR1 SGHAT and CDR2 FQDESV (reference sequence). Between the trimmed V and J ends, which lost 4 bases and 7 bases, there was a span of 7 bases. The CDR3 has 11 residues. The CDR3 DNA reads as TGTGCCAGCAGCTCAGGGACTGGCTACACCTTC. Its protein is CASSSGTGYTF.

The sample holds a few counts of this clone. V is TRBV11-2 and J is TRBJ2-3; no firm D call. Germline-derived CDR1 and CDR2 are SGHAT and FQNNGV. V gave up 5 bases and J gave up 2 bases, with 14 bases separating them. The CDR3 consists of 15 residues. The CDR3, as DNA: TGTGCCAGCAGCCAAGGATCAGGATTCACAGATACGCAGTATTTT. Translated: CASSQGSGFTDTQYF.